The rows below give T cell receptor beta chains drawn from one sample of a study of T cells in tuberculosis. Profiling relied on immunoSEQ multiplex PCR, and the TCRdb table lists in-frame clones only, not all of them. The top ten clones hold around 7% of a sample with some 34,000 clones, over 90% of them seen once. Sequenced: PBMCs. The receptors originated from a donor aged 5-35 years with latent tuberculosis or without tuberculosis infection. CDR3s include the opening cysteine and the closing phenylalanine or tryptophan. The D gene is left open where the match is weak. For some rows the clone size is stated as once, few or many, or as a class when expanded; others skip it.

j_call cdr3_length clone_size v_call d_call cdr3_aa cdr3_nt
TRBJ1-2 13 NA TRBV7-8 TRBD1 CASSPGTAYGYTF TGTGCCAGCAGCCCCGGGACAGCCTATGGCTACACCTTC
TRBJ2-1 12 NA TRBV30 NA CAWSVAHNEQFF TGTGCCTGGAGTGTAGCACACAATGAGCAGTTCTTC
TRBJ1-2 15 NA TRBV19 NA CASNNQGQGEYGYTF TGTGCCAGTAATAATCAGGGGCAGGGTGAATATGGCTACACCTTC
TRBJ2-1 11 NA TRBV2 TRBD2 CASLGLSLQFF TGTGCCAGCCTGGGACTATCTTTGCAGTTCTTC
TRBJ1-2 13 once TRBV19 NA CASSIDRTYGYTF TGTGCCAGTAGTATCGACAGGACCTATGGCTACACCTTC
TRBJ2-2 15 NA TRBV6-4 NA CASSDPGAPTGELFF TGTGCCAGCAGTGATCCTGGGGCGCCTACCGGGGAGCTGTTTTTT
TRBJ1-5 14 once TRBV19 NA CASSNRDSNQPQHF TGTGCCAGTAGTAACAGGGATAGCAATCAGCCCCAGCATTTT
TRBJ1-2 14 NA TRBV5-1 NA CASSLDGPGGGYTF TGCGCCAGCAGCTTGGACGGGCCGGGGGGCGGCTACACCTTC
TRBJ2-7 14 NA TRBV4-1 TRBD2 CASSRAGGPYEQYF TGCGCCAGCAGCCGAGCGGGGGGGCCTTACGAGCAGTACTTC
TRBJ2-7 14 NA TRBV28 NA CASSLLEGVDEQYF TGTGCCAGCAGTTTACTCGAGGGGGTCGACGAGCAGTACTTC
TRBJ2-1 14 NA TRBV7-3 NA CASSLRDFYNEQFF TGTGCCAGCAGCCTCCGGGACTTTTACAATGAGCAGTTCTTC
TRBJ1-3 15 NA TRBV25-1 TRBD1 CASSGVRGYGNTIYF TGTGCCAGCAGTGGCGTCAGGGGGTATGGAAACACCATATATTTT
TRBJ1-5 15 NA TRBV10-3 TRBD1 CAISDLGQDSLPQHF TGTGCCATCAGTGATCTGGGACAGGACTCATTGCCCCAGCATTTT
TRBJ2-7 13 NA TRBV30 TRBD1 CAWAGQGAYEQYF TGTGCCTGGGCGGGACAGGGGGCCTACGAGCAGTACTTC
TRBJ2-7 15 NA TRBV5-1 TRBD1 CASRPGTGPPYEQYF TGCGCCAGCCGTCCCGGGACAGGTCCCCCCTACGAGCAGTACTTC
TRBJ2-5 15 NA TRBV4-1 TRBD1 CASSQIQGDSGTQYF TGCGCCAGCAGCCAGATCCAGGGGGATTCGGGGACCCAGTACTTC
TRBJ1-4 14 NA TRBV29-1 NA CSVETRGTNEKLFF TGCAGCGTTGAAACGCGGGGAACTAATGAAAAACTGTTTTTT
TRBJ2-1 13 once TRBV7-6 NA CASSYAAGYEQFF TGTGCCAGCAGCTACGCGGCGGGGTACGAGCAGTTCTTC
TRBJ2-7 15 few TRBV5-1 TRBD1 CASSYGQGEVYEQYF TGCGCCAGCAGCTACGGACAGGGAGAGGTCTACGAGCAGTACTTC
TRBJ2-3 15 NA TRBV28 NA CASISGGANTDTQYF TGTGCCAGCATTAGCGGCGGGGCAAACACAGATACGCAGTATTTT
TRBJ1-2 12 NA TRBV10-3 NA CAISERRDGYTF TGTGCCATCAGTGAGAGGAGGGACGGCTACACCTTC
TRBJ1-4 13 NA TRBV10-1 NA CASKGGSSEKLFF TGCGCCAGCAAGGGGGGGTCTTCTGAAAAACTGTTTTTT
TRBJ1-2 15 NA TRBV27 NA CASTQNGEENYGYTF TGTGCCAGCACCCAAAACGGGGAAGAAAACTATGGCTACACCTTC
TRBJ1-4 17 once TRBV10-2 TRBD1 CASSRRQGLGTNEKLFF TGCGCCAGCAGCCGCAGACAGGGCTTAGGAACTAATGAAAAACTGTTTTTT
TRBJ1-1 13 NA TRBV4-1 TRBD1 CASSPQGAAEAFF TGCGCCAGCAGCCCCCAGGGGGCGGCTGAAGCTTTCTTT
TRBJ1-4 17 NA TRBV5-6 NA CASSSTTIREVDEKLFF TGTGCCAGCAGCTCCACGACGATCAGGGAGGTGGATGAAAAACTGTTTTTT
TRBJ1-4 13 NA TRBV7-6 NA CASSLDGGGKLFF TGTGCCAGCAGCTTAGATGGGGGAGGAAAACTGTTTTTT
TRBJ1-1 15 NA TRBV10-3 TRBD1 CATTLQGTFNTEAFF TGTGCCACAACCTTACAGGGGACTTTTAACACTGAAGCTTTCTTT
TRBJ2-7 15 NA TRBV19 NA CASSSSGESSYEQYF TGTGCCAGTAGCTCTTCAGGGGAATCTTCCTACGAGCAGTACTTC
TRBJ2-7 15 NA TRBV7-8 TRBD2 CASSSERGGLGEQYF TGTGCCAGCAGCTCGGAGCGGGGGGGCCTTGGCGAGCAGTACTTC
TRBJ1-1 13 NA TRBV10-3 TRBD1 CAALGQMNTEAFF TGTGCCGCATTGGGACAGATGAACACTGAAGCTTTCTTT
TRBJ2-7 13 NA TRBV7-2 NA CASSLAFQAEQYF TGTGCCAGCAGCTTAGCGTTCCAGGCCGAGCAGTACTTC
TRBJ2-1 14 NA TRBV4-2 TRBD1 CASSARQGRDEQFF TGTGCCAGCAGCGCGAGACAGGGACGGGATGAGCAGTTCTTC
TRBJ2-5 17 NA TRBV29-1 NA CSVERPGGYREQETQYF TGCAGCGTTGAAAGACCCGGGGGTTACCGGGAGCAAGAGACCCAGTACTTC
TRBJ1-1 13 once TRBV30 TRBD1 CAWSVQGTSVAFF TGTGCCTGGAGTGTACAGGGGACCTCGGTAGCTTTCTTT
TRBJ1-2 13 NA TRBV4-3 NA CASSQDAGYGYTF TGCGCCAGCAGCCAAGATGCCGGCTATGGCTACACCTTC
TRBJ2-3 19 NA TRBV9 NA CASSVVFGWTGGRTDTQYF TGTGCCAGCAGCGTTGTCTTTGGTTGGACGGGGGGCCGAACAGATACGCAGTATTTT
TRBJ1-2 12 NA TRBV10-3 NA CAVGGLNYGYTF TGTGCGGTGGGGGGATTAAACTATGGCTACACCTTC
TRBJ1-1 13 NA TRBV7-2 NA CASSLRGNTEAFF TGTGCCAGCAGCTTACGGGGAAACACTGAAGCTTTCTTT
TRBJ2-6 17 NA TRBV5-5 TRBD1 CASNSARTGPGANVLTF TGTGCCAGCAACTCTGCCAGGACAGGGCCTGGGGCCAACGTCCTGACTTTC
TRBJ1-2 13 NA TRBV6-5 NA CASRLSGGSGYTF TGTGCCAGCAGACTCTCCGGGGGTAGTGGCTACACCTTC